The T cell receptor (beta chain) described here comes from a study of OX40 agonist ivuxolimab in advanced cancers. Broader study findings: Partly responding patients at 0.1-3.0 mg/kg showed some of the smallest clonal expansion. At 0.1 to 3.0 mg/kg, clonal expansion of CD4+ and CD8+ blood T cells had occurred by week 6.

TCRdb keeps only in-frame clones here, not all; method: immunoSEQ multiplex PCR. The sample shows 60,000 to 70,000 clones, 80% to 90% of them seen only once. About this clone: Antigen: not known.

Systemic immunosuppression or autoimmune disease history was grounds to exclude patients. The CDR3 is made up of 15 amino acids. In germline, CDR1 is MNHNS, CDR2 SASEGT. V dropped 3 bases and J dropped 6; count of bases not matched to a gene: 4. This chain connects TRBV6-1 to TRBJ1-4, with 10 bases fitting TRBD1. The material sequenced was CD4+ or CD8+ T cells sorted from blood, taken in a trial of the OX40 agonist ivuxolimab. This sequence was found in an adult with an advanced solid tumor such as melanoma, head and neck, liver or kidney cancer. The CDR3 loop reads CASSDEGTGDEKLFF. CDR3 DNA: TGTGCCAGCAGTGATGAAGGGACAGGGGATGAAAAACTGTTTTTT.